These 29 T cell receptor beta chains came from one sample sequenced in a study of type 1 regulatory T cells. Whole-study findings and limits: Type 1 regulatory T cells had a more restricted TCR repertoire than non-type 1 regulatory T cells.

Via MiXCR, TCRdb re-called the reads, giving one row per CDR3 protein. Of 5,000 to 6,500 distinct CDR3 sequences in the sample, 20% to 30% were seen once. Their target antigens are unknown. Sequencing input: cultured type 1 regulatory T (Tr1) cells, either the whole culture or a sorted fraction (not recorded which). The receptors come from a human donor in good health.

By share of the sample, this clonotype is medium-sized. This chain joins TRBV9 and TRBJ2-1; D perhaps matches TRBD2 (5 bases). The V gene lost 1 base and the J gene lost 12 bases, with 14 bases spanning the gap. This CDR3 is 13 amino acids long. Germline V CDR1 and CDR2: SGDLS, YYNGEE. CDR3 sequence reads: CASSVRTDSRQFF. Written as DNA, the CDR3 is TGTGCCAGCAGCGTAAGGACGGACTCCAGGCAGTTCTTC.

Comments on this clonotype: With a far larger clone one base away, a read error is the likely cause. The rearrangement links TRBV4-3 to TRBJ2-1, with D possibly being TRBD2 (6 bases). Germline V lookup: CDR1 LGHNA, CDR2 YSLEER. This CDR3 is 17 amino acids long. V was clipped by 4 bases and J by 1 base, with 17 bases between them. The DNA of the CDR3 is TGCGCCAGCAGCCCGTTTTTGGTAGCGGCTTCCTACAATGAGCAGTTCTTC. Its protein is CASSPFLVAASYNEQFF.

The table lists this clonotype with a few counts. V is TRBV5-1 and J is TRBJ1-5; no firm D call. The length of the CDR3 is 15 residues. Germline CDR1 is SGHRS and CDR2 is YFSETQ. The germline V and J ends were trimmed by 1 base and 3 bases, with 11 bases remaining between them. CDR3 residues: CASSLFGGYNQPQHF. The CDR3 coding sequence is TGCGCCAGCAGCTTGTTTGGTGGGTACAATCAGCCCCAGCATTTT.

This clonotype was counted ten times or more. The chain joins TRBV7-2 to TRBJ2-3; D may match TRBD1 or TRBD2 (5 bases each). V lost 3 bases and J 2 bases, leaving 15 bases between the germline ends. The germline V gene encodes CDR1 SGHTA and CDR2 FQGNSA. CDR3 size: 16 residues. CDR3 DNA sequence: TGTGCCAGCAGCTTCGGATGGGGGAACCCCACAGATACGCAGTATTTT. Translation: CASSFGWGNPTDTQYF. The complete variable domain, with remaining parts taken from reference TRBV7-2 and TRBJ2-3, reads GAGVSQSPSNKVTEKGKDVELRCDPISGHTALYWYRQSLGQGLEFLIYFQGNSAPDKSGLPSDRFSAERTGGSVSTLTIQRTQQEDSAVYLCASSFGWGNPTDTQYFGPGTRLTVL.

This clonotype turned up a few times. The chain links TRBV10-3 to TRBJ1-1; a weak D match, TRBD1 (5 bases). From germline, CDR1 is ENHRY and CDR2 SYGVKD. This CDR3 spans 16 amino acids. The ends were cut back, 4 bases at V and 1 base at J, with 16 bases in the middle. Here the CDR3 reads CAISGPLVGPNTEAFF. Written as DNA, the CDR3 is TGTGCCATCAGTGGCCCCTTGGTGGGGCCGAACACTGAAGCTTTCTTT.

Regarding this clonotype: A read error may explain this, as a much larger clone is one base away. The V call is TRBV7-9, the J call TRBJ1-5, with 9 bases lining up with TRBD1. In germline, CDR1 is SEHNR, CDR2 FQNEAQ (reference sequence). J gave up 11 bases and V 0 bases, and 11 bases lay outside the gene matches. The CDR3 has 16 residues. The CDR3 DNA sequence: TGTGCCAGCAGCTTAGCGAGGGGGGGCGACAGGGGGGCCCAGCATTTT. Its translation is CASSLARGGDRGAQHF.

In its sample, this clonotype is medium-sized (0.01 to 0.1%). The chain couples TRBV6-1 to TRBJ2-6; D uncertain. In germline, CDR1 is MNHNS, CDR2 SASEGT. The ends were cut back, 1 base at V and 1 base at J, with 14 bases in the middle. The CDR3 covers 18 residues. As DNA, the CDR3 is TGTGCCAGCAGTGAAGTTGGCAGGAGAGGATCTGGGGCCAACGTCCTGACTTTC. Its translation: CASSEVGRRGSGANVLTF.

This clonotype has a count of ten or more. The CDR3 loop reads CASGLQNYGYTF. The DNA for the CDR3 is TGTGCTAGTGGTTTACAAAACTATGGCTACACCTTC. The rearrangement uses TRBV12-5 and TRBJ1-2; D is unclear. V lost 3 bases to trimming and J lost 2 bases, with 4 bases between them. The CDR3 length is 12 residues. Germline CDR1 and CDR2: LGHNT and FRNRAP.

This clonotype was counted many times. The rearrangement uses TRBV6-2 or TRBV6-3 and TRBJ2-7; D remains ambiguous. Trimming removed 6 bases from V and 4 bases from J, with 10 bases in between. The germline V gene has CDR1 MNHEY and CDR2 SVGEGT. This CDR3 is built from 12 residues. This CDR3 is CASRSTYYEQYF. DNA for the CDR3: TGTGCCAGCAGATCGACCTATTACGAGCAGTACTTC.

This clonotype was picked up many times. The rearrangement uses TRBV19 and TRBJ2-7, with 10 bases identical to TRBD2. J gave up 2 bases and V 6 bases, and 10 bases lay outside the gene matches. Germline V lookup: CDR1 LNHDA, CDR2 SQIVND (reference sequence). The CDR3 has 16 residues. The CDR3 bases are TGTGCCAGTAGGGGGGTTCGGACTAGCGGTACCTACGAGCAGTACTTC. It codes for CASRGVRTSGTYEQYF. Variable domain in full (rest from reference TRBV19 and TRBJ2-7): DGGITQSPKYLFRKEGQNVTLSCEQNLNHDAMYWYRQDPGQGLRLIYYSQIVNDFQKGDIAEGYSVSREKKESFPLTVTSAQKNPTAFYLCASRGVRTSGTYEQYFGPGTRLTVT.

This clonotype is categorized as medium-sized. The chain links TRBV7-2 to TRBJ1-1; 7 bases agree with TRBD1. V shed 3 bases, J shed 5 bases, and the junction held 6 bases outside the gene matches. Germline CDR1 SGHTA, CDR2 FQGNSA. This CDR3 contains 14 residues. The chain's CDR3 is CASSLTQGLTEAFF. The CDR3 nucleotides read TGTGCCAGCAGCTTGACACAGGGGTTAACTGAAGCTTTCTTT.

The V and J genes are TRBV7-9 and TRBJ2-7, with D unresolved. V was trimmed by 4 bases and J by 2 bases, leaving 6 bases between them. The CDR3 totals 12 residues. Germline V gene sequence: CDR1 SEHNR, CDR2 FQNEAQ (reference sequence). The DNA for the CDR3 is TGTGCCAGCAGCTACGAGACCTACGAGCAGTACTTC. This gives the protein CASSYETYEQYF.

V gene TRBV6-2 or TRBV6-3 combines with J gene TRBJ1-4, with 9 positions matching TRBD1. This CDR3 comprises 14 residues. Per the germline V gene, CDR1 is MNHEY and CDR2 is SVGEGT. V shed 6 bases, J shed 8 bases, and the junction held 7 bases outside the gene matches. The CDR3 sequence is CASRPTGQGEKLFF. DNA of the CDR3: TGTGCCAGCAGACCGACGGGACAGGGCGAAAAACTGTTTTTT.

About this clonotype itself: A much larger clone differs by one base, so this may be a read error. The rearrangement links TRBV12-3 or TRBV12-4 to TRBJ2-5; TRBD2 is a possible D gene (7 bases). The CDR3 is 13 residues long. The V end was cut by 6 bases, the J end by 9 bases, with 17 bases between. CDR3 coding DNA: TGTGCCAGCAGACCCTCCGGGGGGCAGGCCCAGTACTTC. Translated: CASRPSGGQAQYF.

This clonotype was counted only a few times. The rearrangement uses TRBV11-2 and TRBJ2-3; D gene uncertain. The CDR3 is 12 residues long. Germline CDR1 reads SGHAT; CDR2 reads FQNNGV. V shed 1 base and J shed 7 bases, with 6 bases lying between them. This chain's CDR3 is CASSLGVNTQYF. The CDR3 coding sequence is TGTGCCAGCAGCTTAGGGGTAAATACGCAGTATTTT.

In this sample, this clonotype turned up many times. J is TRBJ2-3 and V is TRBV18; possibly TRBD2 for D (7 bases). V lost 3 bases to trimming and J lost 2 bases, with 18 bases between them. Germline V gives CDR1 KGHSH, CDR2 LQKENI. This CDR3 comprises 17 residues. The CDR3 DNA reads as TGTGCCAGCTCACCCAATTTGGCGGGGGCCTCCACAGATACGCAGTATTTT. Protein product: CASSPNLAGASTDTQYF.

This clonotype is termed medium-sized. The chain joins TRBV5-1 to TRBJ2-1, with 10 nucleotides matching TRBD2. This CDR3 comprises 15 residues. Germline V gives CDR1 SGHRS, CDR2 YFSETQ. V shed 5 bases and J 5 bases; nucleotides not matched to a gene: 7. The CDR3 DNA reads TGCGCCAGCAGTCCAACTAGCGGGATAAACAATGAGCAGTTCTTC. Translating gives CASSPTSGINNEQFF.

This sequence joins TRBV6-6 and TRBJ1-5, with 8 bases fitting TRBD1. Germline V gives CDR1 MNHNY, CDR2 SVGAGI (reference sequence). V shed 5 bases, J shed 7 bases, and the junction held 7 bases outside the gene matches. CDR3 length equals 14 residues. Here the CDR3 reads CASSAGQETQPQHF. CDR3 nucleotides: TGTGCCAGCAGTGCGGGACAGGAAACGCAGCCCCAGCATTTT.

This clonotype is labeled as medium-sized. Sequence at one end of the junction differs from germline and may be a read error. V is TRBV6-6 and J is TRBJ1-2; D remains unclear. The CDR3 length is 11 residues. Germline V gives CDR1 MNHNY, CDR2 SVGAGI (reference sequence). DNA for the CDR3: TGTGCCAGCAACAGATTCGATGGGTACACCTTC. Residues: CASNRFDGYTF.

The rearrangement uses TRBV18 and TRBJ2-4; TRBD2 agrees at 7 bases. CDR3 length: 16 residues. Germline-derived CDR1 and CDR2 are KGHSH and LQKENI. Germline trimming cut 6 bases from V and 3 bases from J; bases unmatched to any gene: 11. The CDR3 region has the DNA TGTGCCAGCTCCCCCGACAGCGGGGTAGTCAAAAACATTCAGTACTTC. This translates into CASSPDSGVVKNIQYF. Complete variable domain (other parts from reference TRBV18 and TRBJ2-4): NAGVMQNPRHLVRRRGQEARLRCSPMKGHSHVYWYRQLPEEGLKFMVYLQKENIIDESGMPKERFSAEFPKEGPSILRIQQVVRGDSAAYFCASSPDSGVVKNIQYFGAGTRLSVL.

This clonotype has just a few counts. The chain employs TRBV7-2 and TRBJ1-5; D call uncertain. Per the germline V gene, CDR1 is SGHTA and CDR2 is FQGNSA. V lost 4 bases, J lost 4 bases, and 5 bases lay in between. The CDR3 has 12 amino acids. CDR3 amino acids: CASSSPNQPQHF. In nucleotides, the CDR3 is TGTGCCAGCAGCTCCCCAAATCAGCCCCAGCATTTT. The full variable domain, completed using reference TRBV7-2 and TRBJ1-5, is GAGVSQSPSNKVTEKGKDVELRCDPISGHTALYWYRQSLGQGLEFLIYFQGNSAPDKSGLPSDRFSAERTGGSVSTLTIQRTQQEDSAVYLCASSSPNQPQHFGDGTRLSIL.

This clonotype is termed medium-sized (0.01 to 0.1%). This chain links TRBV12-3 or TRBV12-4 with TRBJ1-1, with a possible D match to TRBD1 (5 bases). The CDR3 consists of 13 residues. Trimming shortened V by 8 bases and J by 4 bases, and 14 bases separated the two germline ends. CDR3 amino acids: CASLQTASTEAFF. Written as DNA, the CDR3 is TGTGCCAGCTTGCAGACAGCGAGCACTGAAGCTTTCTTT.

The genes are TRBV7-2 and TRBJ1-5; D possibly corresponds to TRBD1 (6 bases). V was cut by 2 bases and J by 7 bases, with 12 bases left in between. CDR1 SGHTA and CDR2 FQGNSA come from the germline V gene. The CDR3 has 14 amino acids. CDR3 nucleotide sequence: TGTGCCAGCAGCTTATGGGCAGGGGAACAGCCCCAGCATTTT. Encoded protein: CASSLWAGEQPQHF.

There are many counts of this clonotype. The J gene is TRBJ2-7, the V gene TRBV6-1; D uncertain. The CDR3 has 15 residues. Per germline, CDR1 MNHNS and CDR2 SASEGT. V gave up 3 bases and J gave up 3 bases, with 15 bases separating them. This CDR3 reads CASSEGFPEFYEQYF. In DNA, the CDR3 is TGTGCCAGCAGTGAGGGATTTCCTGAATTCTACGAGCAGTACTTC.

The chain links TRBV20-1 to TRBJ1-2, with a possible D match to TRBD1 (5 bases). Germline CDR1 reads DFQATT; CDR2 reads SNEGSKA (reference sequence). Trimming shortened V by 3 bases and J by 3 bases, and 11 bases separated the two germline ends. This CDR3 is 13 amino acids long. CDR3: CSARDNWDYGYTF. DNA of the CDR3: TGCAGTGCTAGGGACAATTGGGACTATGGCTACACCTTC.

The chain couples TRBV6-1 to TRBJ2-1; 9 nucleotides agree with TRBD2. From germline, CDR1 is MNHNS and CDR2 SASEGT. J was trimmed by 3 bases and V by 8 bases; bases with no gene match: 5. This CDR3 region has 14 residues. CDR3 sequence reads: CASSTAGGYNEQFF. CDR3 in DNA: TGTGCCAGCTCCACAGCGGGGGGCTACAATGAGCAGTTCTTC.

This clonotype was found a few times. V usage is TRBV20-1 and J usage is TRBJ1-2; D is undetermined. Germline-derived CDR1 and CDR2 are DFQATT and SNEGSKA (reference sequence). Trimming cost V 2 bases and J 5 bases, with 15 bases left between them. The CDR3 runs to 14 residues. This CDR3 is CSARSDLTRYGYTF. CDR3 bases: TGCAGTGCTAGATCAGACCTGACTAGGTATGGCTACACCTTC.

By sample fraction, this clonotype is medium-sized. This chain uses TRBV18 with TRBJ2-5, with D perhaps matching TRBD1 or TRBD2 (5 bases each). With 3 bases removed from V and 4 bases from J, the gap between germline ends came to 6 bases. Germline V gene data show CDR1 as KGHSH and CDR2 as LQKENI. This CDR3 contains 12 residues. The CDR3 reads CASSPRGETQYF. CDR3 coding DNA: TGTGCCAGCTCACCGAGGGGAGAGACCCAGTACTTC.

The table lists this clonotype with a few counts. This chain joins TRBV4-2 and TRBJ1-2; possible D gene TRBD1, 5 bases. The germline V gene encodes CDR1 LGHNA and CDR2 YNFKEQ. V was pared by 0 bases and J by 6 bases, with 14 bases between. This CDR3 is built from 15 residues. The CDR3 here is CASSQESSGSHGYTF. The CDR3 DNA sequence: TGTGCCAGCAGCCAAGAGTCTTCAGGGTCCCATGGCTACACCTTC.